This T cell receptor (beta chain) was captured in a study of T cells in Graves' hyperthyroidism and ophthalmopathy. Study-wide results and limits: The model identified upcoming ophthalmopathy a median approximately seven months ahead of onset.

Worth noting for this clonotype: Its cognate antigen is unknown.

From roughly 9.2 ml of fresh peripheral blood, PBMCs were isolated. Amplification targeted TCR beta CDR3 regions from RNA transcripts. TCR CDR3 underwent first-round RT-PCR with the HTBI primer set. MiXCR, run by TCRdb on the multiplex PCR reads, gives a single entry per CDR3 protein. Seen here are about 350,000 distinct CDR3 sequences, roughly 18% observed once, and the top ten hold about 16%. Unmatched junction bases numbered 8, after V lost 4 bases and J lost 5 bases. The CDR3 loop spans 15 amino acids. This TCR was recovered from a woman aged 40 to 49 with Graves' ophthalmopathy. The rearrangement links TRBV12-3 or TRBV12-4 to TRBJ1-5; 7 bases agree with TRBD1. Sample: blood. The CDR3 sequence: CASSWEGTGDQPQHF. The CDR3 nucleotides are TGTGCCAGCAGTTGGGAGGGAACAGGGGATCAGCCCCAGCATTTT.